The text below deals with one T cell receptor beta chain. The antigen is undetermined. Libraries were prepared by immunoSEQ multiplex PCR; TCRdb keeps only in-frame clonotypes and omits some of them. The sample holds 95,000 to 150,000 clones, about 91% seen once. This record comes from a study of T cell responses to AZD1222 COVID-19 vaccine. V lost 2 bases to trimming and J lost 6 bases, with 11 bases between them. Germline V lookup: CDR1 MNHEY, CDR2 SVGAGI. The CDR3 totals 14 residues. Study-wide results and limits: The donor cohort was predominantly white British with a female majority, and clonal diversity may have been underestimated. The study identified only six AZD1222 recipients as seropositive at baseline. Spike-wide coverage was observed for vaccine-associated CD4 TCRs, with dominant responses at 160-218 and 743-854. Spike-specific TCR breadth and depth went up after people got two AZD1222 doses.

The chain is built from TRBV6-5 and TRBJ2-1; D might be TRBD2 (5 bases). This TCR came from an adult in good health. The input for sequencing was peripheral blood, taken on day 0 of AZD1222 vaccination. The CDR3 spells CASSYGGRANEQFF. CDR3 nucleotide sequence: TGTGCCAGCAGTTACGGTGGGCGGGCCAATGAGCAGTTCTTC.